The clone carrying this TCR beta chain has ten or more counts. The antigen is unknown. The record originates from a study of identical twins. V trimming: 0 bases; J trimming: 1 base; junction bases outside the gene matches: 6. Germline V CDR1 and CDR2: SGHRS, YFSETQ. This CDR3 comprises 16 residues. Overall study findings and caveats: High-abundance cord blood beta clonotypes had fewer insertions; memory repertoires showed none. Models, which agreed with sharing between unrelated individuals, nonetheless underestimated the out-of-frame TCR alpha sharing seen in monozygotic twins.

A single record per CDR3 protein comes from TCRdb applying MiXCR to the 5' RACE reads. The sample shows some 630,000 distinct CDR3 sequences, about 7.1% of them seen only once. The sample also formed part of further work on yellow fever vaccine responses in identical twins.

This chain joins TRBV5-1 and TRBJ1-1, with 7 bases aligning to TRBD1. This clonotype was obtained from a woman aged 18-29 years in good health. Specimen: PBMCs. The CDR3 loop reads CASSLGGGWANTEAFF. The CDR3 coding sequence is TGCGCCAGCAGCTTGGGAGGGGGCTGGGCGAACACTGAAGCTTTCTTT.